This T cell receptor beta chain was documented in a study of T cells after posttransplantation cyclophosphamide. Regarding the study as a whole: After PTCy, TRB diversity resembled that of CNI/methotrexate controls.

CDR1 and CDR2 from the germline V gene are SGHRS and YFSETQ. CDR3 size: 16 residues. J lost 3 bases, V lost 4 bases, and 11 bases had no gene match. Sequencing was performed with immunoSEQ multiplex PCR; in TCRdb, only in-frame clones are kept and a portion is missing. The sample shows about 21,000 clones, about 98% of them seen only once. The naive gate required viable CD3+CD4+ or CD3+CD8+ cells with CCR7+CD45RA+CD45RO-CD95-CD27+CD28+ phenotype. As to this clone: Its antigen is not identified.

The specimen was naive CD8+ T cells sorted from PBMCs. This clonotype originated in a man aged 35 to 55 in good health, CMV-negative, and a related stem cell transplant donor. The chain is built from TRBV5-1 and TRBJ2-7; 9 bases map to TRBD2. The CDR3 sequence: CASSTDSGTSFYEQYF. The DNA for the CDR3 is TGCGCCAGCAGCACGGATTCCGGGACTAGCTTCTACGAGCAGTACTTC.